This entry lists 12 T cell receptor beta chains sequenced from one sample in a study of CDR3 diversity in severe acne. TCRdb analysed the PCR reads with MiXCR anew, one entry per CDR3 protein. The table shows 85,000 to 120,000 distinct CDR3 sequences, with 51% occurring only once. Sequenced material: blood. These receptors were taken from a male donor with acne.

V usage is TRBV15 and J usage is TRBJ2-7; the D is unclear. Germline V gives CDR1 LNHNV, CDR2 YYDKDF (reference sequence). V shed 3 bases and J shed 4 bases, with 13 bases lying between them. This CDR3 has 14 amino acids. The CDR3 loop reads CATSSFSPPYEQYF. DNA of the CDR3: TGTGCCACCAGCAGCTTCTCTCCGCCTTACGAGCAGTACTTC. The variable domain in full, completed from reference TRBV15 and TRBJ2-7, reads DAMVIQNPRYQVTQFGKPVTLSCSQTLNHNVMYWYQQKSSQAPKLLFHYYDKDFNNEADTPDNFQSRRPNTSFCFLDIRSPGLGDTAMYLCATSSFSPPYEQYFGPGTRLTVT.

The V and J genes are TRBV9 and TRBJ2-2, with TRBD2 identical over 8 bases. Germline CDR1 and CDR2: SGDLS and YYNGEE. The J segment lost 7 bases and the V segment lost 1 base, leaving 6 bases of the junction unmatched. The CDR3 runs 15 residues. Here the CDR3 reads CASSVWASGFGELFF. The CDR3 DNA follows: TGTGCCAGCAGCGTATGGGCTAGCGGGTTCGGGGAGCTGTTTTTT.

This clonotype was picked up a small number of times. This chain connects TRBV4-2 to TRBJ2-5, with D possibly called TRBD1 or TRBD2 (6 bases each). Germline-derived CDR1 and CDR2 are LGHNA and YNFKEQ. V shed 4 bases and J shed 5 bases, with 17 bases lying between them. The CDR3 has 15 amino acids. CDR3 DNA: TGTGCCAGCAGCCCTCGGAGGGGGGATCAGGAGACCCAGTACTTC. It yields the protein CASSPRRGDQETQYF.

This clonotype has ten or more counts. J is TRBJ2-1 and V is TRBV20-1; no reliable D call. Per germline, CDR1 DFQATT and CDR2 SNEGSKA (reference sequence). The CDR3 consists of 11 residues. The V gene lost 3 bases and the J gene lost 9 bases, with 9 bases spanning the gap. The CDR3 coding sequence is TGCAGTGCTAGGACCGCCGGTGAGCAGTTCTTC. It yields the protein CSARTAGEQFF.

This clonotype has a handful of counts. V is TRBV28 and J is TRBJ2-5, with 10 nucleotides matching TRBD1. Per germline, CDR1 MDHEN and CDR2 SYDVKM. The V gene end was trimmed by 3 bases and the J gene end by 0 bases; junction bases not matched to a gene: 13. The CDR3 loop spans 19 amino acids. CDR3 in DNA: TGTGCCAGCAGTTTCGGGGACAGGGGACGACTCCCATACCAAGAGACCCAGTACTTC. The encoded protein is CASSFGDRGRLPYQETQYF.

V is TRBV11-2 and J is TRBJ2-7; 11 bases map to TRBD1. The CDR3 length is 16 residues. Germline CDR1 is SGHAT and CDR2 is FQNNGV. The ends lost 3 bases at V and 1 base at J; junction bases unmatched: 5. CDR3 bases: TGTGCCAGCAGCTTGCAGGACAGGGGGCCTTCCTACGAGCAGTACTTC. The encoded protein is CASSLQDRGPSYEQYF.

The rearrangement links TRBV7-9 to TRBJ1-4, with D possibly matching TRBD1 (6 bases). The CDR3 contains 15 residues. V lost 3 bases, J lost 6 bases, and 14 bases lay in between. Germline V lookup: CDR1 SEHNR, CDR2 FQNEAQ (reference sequence). CDR3 DNA sequence: TGTGCCAGCAGCTTGATTGGACAGCGCTATGAAAAACTGTTTTTT. The encoded protein is CASSLIGQRYEKLFF.

Here the CDR3 reads CASSHRRGQGRQYF. The DNA of the CDR3 is TGTGCCAGCAGCCACCGGCGGGGTCAGGGTCGGCAGTACTTC. The genes are TRBV12-3 or TRBV12-4 and TRBJ2-7; perhaps TRBD2 as D (6 bases). V was trimmed by 6 bases and J by 9 bases, leaving 21 bases between them. The CDR3 runs 14 residues.

This clonotype has only a few counts. The chain carries TRBV7-3 and TRBJ2-1; 8 bases are shared with TRBD1. Trimming at V came to 4 bases and at J to 4 bases, leaving 12 bases not matched to a gene. This CDR3 has 17 amino acids. CDR1 and CDR2 from the germline V gene are SGHTA and FQGTGA. The CDR3 DNA sequence: TGTGCCAGCAGCTACGATCAGGGGGCGAACCTTTACAATGAGCAGTTCTTC. Protein: CASSYDQGANLYNEQFF.

The V and J genes are TRBV6-6 and TRBJ2-1; 7 bases map to TRBD2. With 5 bases clipped from V and 4 bases from J, the junction kept 11 bases outside the gene matches. The CDR3 is 16 residues long. Germline V gene data show CDR1 as MNHNY and CDR2 as SVGAGI (reference sequence). CDR3 residues: CASSTYAASGYNEQFF. CDR3 nucleotide sequence: TGTGCCAGCAGTACTTACGCGGCTAGCGGATACAATGAGCAGTTCTTC.

Of note for this clonotype: The junction shows a germline mismatch at one end, possibly a read error. The chain links TRBV5-1 to TRBJ2-7; TRBD1 agrees at 12 bases. This CDR3 contains 15 residues. Germline CDR1 and CDR2: SGHRS and YFSETQ. The DNA of the CDR3 is TGCGCCAGTAGTTCCGGGACAGGGGGCTCCTACGAGCAGCACTTC. Its protein is CASSSGTGGSYEQHF. The variable domain in full, with the rest retrieved from reference TRBV5-1 and TRBJ2-7, is KAGVTQTPRYLIKTRGQQVTLSCSPISGHRSVSWYQQTPGQGLQFLFEYFSETQRNKGNFPGRFSGRQFSNSRSEMNVSTLELGDSALYLCASSSGTGGSYEQHFGPGTRLTVT.

V gene TRBV2 combines with J gene TRBJ1-5; no firm D call. V was trimmed by 2 bases and J by 3 bases, leaving 11 bases between them. Germline loops: CDR1 SNHLY, CDR2 FYNNEI. This CDR3 is built from 15 residues. CDR3 residues: CASSELVTNNQPQHF. CDR3 bases: TGTGCCAGCAGTGAACTGGTGACTAACAATCAGCCCCAGCATTTT.